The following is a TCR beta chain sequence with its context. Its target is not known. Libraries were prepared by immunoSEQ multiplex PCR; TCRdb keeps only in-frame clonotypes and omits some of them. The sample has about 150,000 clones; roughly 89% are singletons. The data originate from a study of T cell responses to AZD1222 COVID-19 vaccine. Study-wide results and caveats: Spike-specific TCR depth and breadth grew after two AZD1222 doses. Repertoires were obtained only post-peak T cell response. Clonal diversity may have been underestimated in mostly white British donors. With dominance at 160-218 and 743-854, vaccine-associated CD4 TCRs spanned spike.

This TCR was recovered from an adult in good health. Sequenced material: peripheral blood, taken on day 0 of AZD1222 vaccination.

CDR3 amino acids: CASSRGTGNTDTQYF. CDR3 bases: TGTGCCAGCAGCCGCGGGACGGGAAACACAGATACGCAGTATTTT. The J gene is TRBJ2-3, the V gene TRBV11-3; possibly TRBD2 for D (6 bases). CDR1 is SGHNT, CDR2 YENEEA, per germline. The CDR3 totals 15 residues. V was clipped by 5 bases and J by 2 bases, with 14 bases between them.